The clone carrying this T cell receptor beta chain was counted once. Its antigen remains unidentified. The record originates from a study of OX40 agonist ivuxolimab in advanced cancers. Across the study: The dose-escalation cohort was around 83% male, with a mean age of around 60 years, ranging about 23 to 79. General study results and limits: Doses of 0.1 to 3.0 mg/kg were accompanied by clonal expansion of CD4+ and CD8+ blood T cells by week 6. Averaged across samples, CD8+ T cells carried more expanded clones than CD4+ did. Nonresponders included some who also had low normalized T-cell clonal expansion.

The CDR3 is made up of 13 amino acids. V was shortened by 7 bases and J by 7 bases, with 11 bases between the two germline ends. The germline V gene has CDR1 LNHNV and CDR2 YYDKDF (reference sequence). The protocol was immunoSEQ multiplex PCR, while the TCRdb copy is restricted to in-frame clones and leaves out a portion. The sample comprises about 91,000 clones, 70% to 90% of which are singletons, and about 1.9% rests with the top ten. This chain uses TRBV15 with TRBJ1-6; D gene uncertain. The TCR was taken from an adult with an advanced solid tumor such as melanoma, head and neck, liver or kidney cancer. The sample here was CD4+ or CD8+ T cells sorted from blood, taken in a trial of the OX40 agonist ivuxolimab. Here the CDR3 reads CATKRLDNSPLHF. DNA for the CDR3: TGTGCCACCAAAAGGCTCGACAATTCACCCCTCCACTTT.